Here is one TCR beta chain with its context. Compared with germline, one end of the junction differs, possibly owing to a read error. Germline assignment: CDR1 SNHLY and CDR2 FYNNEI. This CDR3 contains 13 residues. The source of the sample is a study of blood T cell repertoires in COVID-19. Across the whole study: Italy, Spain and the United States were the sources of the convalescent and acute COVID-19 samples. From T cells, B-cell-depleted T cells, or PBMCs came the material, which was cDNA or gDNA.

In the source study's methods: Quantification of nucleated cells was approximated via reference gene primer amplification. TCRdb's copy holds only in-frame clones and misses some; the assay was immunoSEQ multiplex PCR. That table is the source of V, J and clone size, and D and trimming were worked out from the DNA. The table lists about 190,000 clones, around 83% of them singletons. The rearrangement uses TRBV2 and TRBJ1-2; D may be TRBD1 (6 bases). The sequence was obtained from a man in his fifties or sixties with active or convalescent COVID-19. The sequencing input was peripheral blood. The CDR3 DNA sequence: TGTGCCAGCAGTCCCACAGGGTACTACGGCTACACCTTC. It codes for CASSPTGYYGYTF.